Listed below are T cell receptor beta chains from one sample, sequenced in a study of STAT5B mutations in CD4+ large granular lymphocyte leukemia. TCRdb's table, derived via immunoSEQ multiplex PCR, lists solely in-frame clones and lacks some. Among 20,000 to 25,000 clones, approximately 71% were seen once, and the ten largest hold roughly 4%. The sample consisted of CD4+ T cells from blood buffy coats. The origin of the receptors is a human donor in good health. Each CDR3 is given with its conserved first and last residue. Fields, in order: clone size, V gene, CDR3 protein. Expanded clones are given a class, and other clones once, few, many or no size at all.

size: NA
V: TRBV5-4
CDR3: CASSLEGADIQYF

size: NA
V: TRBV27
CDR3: CASSLDRGGSSYEQYF

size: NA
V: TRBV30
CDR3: CAWSVLSGGENTIYF

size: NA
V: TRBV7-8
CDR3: CASSLATGGISYEQYF

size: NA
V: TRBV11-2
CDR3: CASNRGGEGVFEQYF

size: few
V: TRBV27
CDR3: CASSSHDSSGNTIYF

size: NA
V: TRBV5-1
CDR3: CASSFAGINEQFF

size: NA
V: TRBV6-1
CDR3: CASSEEGTASREAQYF

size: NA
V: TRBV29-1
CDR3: CSVGDSLNQPQHF

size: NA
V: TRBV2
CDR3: CASSEITFSNEQFF

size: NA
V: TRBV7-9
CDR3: CASSSWTSGSDEQFF

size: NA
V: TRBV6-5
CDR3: CASGRTGGVYEQYF

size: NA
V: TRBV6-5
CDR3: CASSFDNYGYTF

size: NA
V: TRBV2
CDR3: CASSTGTARSPLHF

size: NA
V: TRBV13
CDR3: CASSSNSRDSTETQYF

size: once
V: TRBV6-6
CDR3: CASNAPGGIQETQYF

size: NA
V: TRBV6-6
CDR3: CASTQSNYGYTF

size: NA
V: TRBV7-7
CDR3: CASSSRQVRLNNEQFF

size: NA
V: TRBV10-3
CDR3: CAISDSADTQYF

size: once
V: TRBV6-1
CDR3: CASSEGTGGRTEAFF

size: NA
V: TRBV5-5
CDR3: CASSSTATNEKLFF

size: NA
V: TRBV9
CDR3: CASSVGTLDGAFF

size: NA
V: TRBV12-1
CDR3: CASRRLKPSIPSHTDTQYF

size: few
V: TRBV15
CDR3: CATSRGGGRLTDTQYF

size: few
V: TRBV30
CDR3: CAWSVAGQVSGNTIYF

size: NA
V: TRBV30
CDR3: CAWSDWNQETQYF

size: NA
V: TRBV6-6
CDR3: CASSYSNTGELFF

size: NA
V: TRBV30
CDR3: CAWSSWTGGGHGNEKLFF

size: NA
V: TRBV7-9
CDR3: CASSGETGRNEQFF

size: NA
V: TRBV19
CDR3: CASRGLAGRKTSTDTQYF

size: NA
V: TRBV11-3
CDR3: CASSLDPATREQYF

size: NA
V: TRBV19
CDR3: CASLIGVYSNQPQHF

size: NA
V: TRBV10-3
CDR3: CASGWGQETQYF

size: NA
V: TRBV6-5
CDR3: CASSYSTVEKLFF

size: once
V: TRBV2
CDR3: CASSVYNPPQKQFF

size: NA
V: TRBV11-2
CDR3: CASRSRDNKPYEQYF

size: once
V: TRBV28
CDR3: CASTLGSTYEQYF

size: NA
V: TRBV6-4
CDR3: CASSDSTNRPPTGRNEKLFF

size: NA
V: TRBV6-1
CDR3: CASSEGRRQPQHF